The rows below give T cell receptor beta chains drawn from one sample of a study of persistence of HIV-infected CD4 T cells. Antigens for these TCRs are unknown. TCRdb keeps only in-frame clones here, not all; method: immunoSEQ multiplex PCR. The sample contains tens of thousands of clones, roughly 71% of which appear only once. Sample: CD4+ T cells sorted from PBMCs after 18-hour stimulation, taken from a patient who received antiretroviral therapy. All receptors come from an adult man with HIV who was CMV-seropositive. Both conserved end residues are part of each CDR3. D genes are given only for firm matches. The listing skips clone size in some rows; elsewhere it reads once, few, many or a size class.

CDR3nt,CDR3aa,d_gene,j_gene,abundance,v_gene
TGTGCCAGCAGCCAAGGGGGTTCTGGGGCCAACGTCCTGACTTTC,CASSQGGSGANVLTF,NA,TRBJ2-6,NA,TRBV3-1/TRBV3-2
TGCGCCAGCAGTTTCGCAGGGTTCAATGAGCAGTTCTTC,CASSFAGFNEQFF,NA,TRBJ2-1,NA,TRBV10-1
TGCGCCAGCAGCCTGGGGGGATATGGCACAGATACGCAGTATTTT,CASSLGGYGTDTQYF,NA,TRBJ2-3,NA,TRBV4-1
TGTGCCACCCTAGACAGGGCGTACACAGATACGCAGTATTTT,CATLDRAYTDTQYF,TRBD1,TRBJ2-3,NA,TRBV10-3
TGTGCCAGTAGTATAGCCGGGCAGGGATCGTACGAGCAGTACTTC,CASSIAGQGSYEQYF,NA,TRBJ2-7,NA,TRBV19
TGTGCCAGCACATATTCCGGGACAGGGCGCAACGAGCAGTACTTC,CASTYSGTGRNEQYF,TRBD1,TRBJ2-7,NA,TRBV28
TGTGCCATTGGGGATAATTCACCCCTCCACTTT,CAIGDNSPLHF,NA,TRBJ1-6,NA,TRBV3-1/TRBV3-2
TGTGCCAGCAGCCAAGATTATGGGGCAGACACCATATATTTT,CASSQDYGADTIYF,NA,TRBJ1-3,medium-sized,TRBV14
TGTGCCAGCAGTCGAACAGATAGGGCTTTCTTT,CASSRTDRAFF,NA,TRBJ1-1,NA,TRBV12-3/TRBV12-4
TGTGCCAGTAGTCCGCAGAGTACCCCGGGTCAGCCCCAGCATTTT,CASSPQSTPGQPQHF,NA,TRBJ1-5,NA,TRBV19
TGTGCCAGCAGCGTAGGAGTGGGGGCATCAGATACGCAGTATTTT,CASSVGVGASDTQYF,NA,TRBJ2-3,once,TRBV9
TGTGCCAGTGCCCTTAGGGGGGACTACAATGAGCAGTTCTTC,CASALRGDYNEQFF,NA,TRBJ2-1,few,TRBV19
TGTGCCAGCAGTGAAAATCGTGGCTACACCTTC,CASSENRGYTF,NA,TRBJ1-2,NA,TRBV2
TGTGCCACAGATTCGGCCCCGGGACAGGGGGCAGGCGGCTACACCTTC,CATDSAPGQGAGGYTF,TRBD1,TRBJ1-2,medium-sized,TRBV28
TGTGCCAGTAGTATGATGGACAGGGGTGGCTACACCTTC,CASSMMDRGGYTF,TRBD1,TRBJ1-2,NA,TRBV19
TGCAGCGTTGGAGGACAGGGAGGAATAAACATTCAGTACTTC,CSVGGQGGINIQYF,TRBD1,TRBJ2-4,NA,TRBV29-1
TGTGCCAGCAGCTTAGCCGCTCATTCAGGGGGAATGAACACTGAAGCTTTCTTT,CASSLAAHSGGMNTEAFF,TRBD1,TRBJ1-1,NA,TRBV13
TGCAGCGCCCGAAGGGGTGAGCAGTTCTTC,CSARRGEQFF,NA,TRBJ2-1,NA,TRBV29-1
TGTGCCAGCAGTGACAATCAGGGTGGGCGAGATACGCAGTATTTT,CASSDNQGGRDTQYF,NA,TRBJ2-3,NA,TRBV6-4
TGTGCCAGTAGTCGCGGGGTTAACACCGGGGAGCTGTTTTTT,CASSRGVNTGELFF,NA,TRBJ2-2,NA,TRBV19
TGTGCCAGCAGCCCACTCAGGGTCTACAATGAGCAGTTCTTC,CASSPLRVYNEQFF,NA,TRBJ2-1,NA,TRBV3-1/TRBV3-2
TGCGCCAGCAGCTTGGGGCAGGGAAATGAAAAACTGTTTTTT,CASSLGQGNEKLFF,NA,TRBJ1-4,NA,TRBV5-1
TGTGCCAGCTCACCACTTCGCCGGACCCCAGGGGGCGGTGGAAAAACTGAAGCTTTCTTT,CASSPLRRTPGGGGKTEAFF,TRBD1,TRBJ1-1,NA,TRBV18
TGTGCCACTCGGGGGAGCTCTGGAAACACCATATATTTT,CATRGSSGNTIYF,NA,TRBJ1-3,medium-sized,TRBV10-3
TGTGCCAGCAGCCAAGATCGGCGCGGGAGCTCCTATAATTCACCCCTCCACTTT,CASSQDRRGSSYNSPLHF,NA,TRBJ1-6,medium-sized,TRBV4-2
TGTGCCAGCAGCCCCCAGACGCGGGGGGGCGGGGAGACCCAGTACTTC,CASSPQTRGGGETQYF,TRBD2,TRBJ2-5,NA,TRBV7-6
TGTGCCAGCAGCTTCGGGACAGGGGGTTCTGGAAACACCATATATTTT,CASSFGTGGSGNTIYF,TRBD1,TRBJ1-3,NA,TRBV7-2
TGTGCCAGTAAAGGTCTACAGGGAAACTATGGCTACACCTTC,CASKGLQGNYGYTF,NA,TRBJ1-2,NA,TRBV19
TGTGCCAGTATAAAGGGGGCAAACACCGGGGAGCTGTTTTTT,CASIKGANTGELFF,TRBD1,TRBJ2-2,NA,TRBV19
TGTGCCAGCAGAGCTTGGACGGGCCCCACCGGGGAGCTGTTTTTT,CASRAWTGPTGELFF,NA,TRBJ2-2,NA,TRBV2
TGTGCCAGCAGTTTCCGAAATCCAGGGAGAACTAATGAAAAACTGTTTTTT,CASSFRNPGRTNEKLFF,NA,TRBJ1-4,once,TRBV6-2/TRBV6-3
TGTGCCAGCAGTCGCTTGGACAGGCTTAGCAATCAGCCCCAGCATTTT,CASSRLDRLSNQPQHF,TRBD1,TRBJ1-5,NA,TRBV6-6
TGTGCCAGCAGTTATACAGGGGAGAGGGGCTACACCTTC,CASSYTGERGYTF,TRBD1,TRBJ1-2,NA,TRBV28
TGCGCCAGCAGCTTGGAAGTCAACACTGAAGCTTTCTTT,CASSLEVNTEAFF,NA,TRBJ1-1,medium-sized,TRBV5-1
TGTGCCAGCAGTACGCCACTCGGGACAGGGGGTCAGCCCCAGCATTTT,CASSTPLGTGGQPQHF,TRBD1,TRBJ1-5,once,TRBV28
TGTGCCAGCAGAGAATCCCCGGGACTCAAAGACGAGCAGTACTTC,CASRESPGLKDEQYF,NA,TRBJ2-7,once,TRBV7-2
TGTGCCAGCAGCCAACGGGGGACTAAAGCTTTCTTT,CASSQRGTKAFF,NA,TRBJ1-1,NA,TRBV12-3/TRBV12-4
TGTGCCAGCAGCTCGACCGGACAGTCACTCGGGCGACCCCTCCACTTT,CASSSTGQSLGRPLHF,NA,TRBJ1-6,NA,TRBV7-8
TGCGCCAGCAGCCCCCCTTGGACAGGGAGGGGCAATCAGCCCCAGCATTTT,CASSPPWTGRGNQPQHF,TRBD1,TRBJ1-5,NA,TRBV4-1
TGTGCCAGCCGGCTACCCGGGGCAATTAATGAAAAACTGTTTTTT,CASRLPGAINEKLFF,NA,TRBJ1-4,NA,TRBV2
TGTGCCAGCAGCTTGGAGGTCGGGACACAAAATCAGCCCCAGCATTTT,CASSLEVGTQNQPQHF,NA,TRBJ1-5,NA,TRBV5-8
TGTGCCACCAGTGATTTCCGGACAGGGATTAACTATGGCTACACCTTC,CATSDFRTGINYGYTF,TRBD1,TRBJ1-2,NA,TRBV24-1
TGTGCCAGCAGCTTAGGGATCAGCGCCCGTAGCACAGATACGCAGTATTTT,CASSLGISARSTDTQYF,NA,TRBJ2-3,NA,TRBV7-8
TGTGCCAGCTCACGGACAGGGGATTATTCACCCCTCCACTTT,CASSRTGDYSPLHF,TRBD1,TRBJ1-6,NA,TRBV18
TGTGCCAGCAGAGACAGCAATCAGCCCCAGCATTTT,CASRDSNQPQHF,NA,TRBJ1-5,NA,TRBV6-5
TGTGCCAGCAGTGACATGGGGGGAAATCAGCCCCAGCATTTT,CASSDMGGNQPQHF,NA,TRBJ1-5,NA,TRBV2
TGTGCCAGCAGCTTAATGGGGATGGGCTCTAGTCACACTGAAGCTTTCTTT,CASSLMGMGSSHTEAFF,NA,TRBJ1-1,NA,TRBV7-2
TGTGCCAGCACTACCGGGACAGGGGTACGGGGCTACACCTTC,CASTTGTGVRGYTF,TRBD1,TRBJ1-2,NA,TRBV2
TGTGCCAGCAGCGTAGACCTACCTCGGGGGCGCGGAGCCAAAAACATTCAGTACTTC,CASSVDLPRGRGAKNIQYF,NA,TRBJ2-4,NA,TRBV9
TGTGCCAGCAGCCCTCTGGGGGCCAGTGGAGGGGAGACCCAGTACTTC,CASSPLGASGGETQYF,NA,TRBJ2-5,NA,TRBV7-9
TGTGCCAGCCGGACGGCGGGCTACGAGCAGTACTTC,CASRTAGYEQYF,NA,TRBJ2-7,NA,TRBV3-1/TRBV3-2
TGCGCCAGTCGAGGGGGGACTGGAAACACCATATATTTT,CASRGGTGNTIYF,NA,TRBJ1-3,once,TRBV5-1
TGTGCCAGCAGTTTAATCGGGCCGATGAACACTGAAGCTTTCTTT,CASSLIGPMNTEAFF,NA,TRBJ1-1,few,TRBV28
TGTGCCAGCACAGGACAGGGGAACTCCTACGAGCAGTACTTC,CASTGQGNSYEQYF,TRBD1,TRBJ2-7,NA,TRBV25-1
TGTGCCAGTAGTATCCCCTCAACTAATGAAAAACTGTTTTTT,CASSIPSTNEKLFF,NA,TRBJ1-4,NA,TRBV19
TGTGCCAGCAGTGAAGTAGCGGGGTTGAGCTCCTACAATGAGCAGTTCTTC,CASSEVAGLSSYNEQFF,TRBD2,TRBJ2-1,NA,TRBV28